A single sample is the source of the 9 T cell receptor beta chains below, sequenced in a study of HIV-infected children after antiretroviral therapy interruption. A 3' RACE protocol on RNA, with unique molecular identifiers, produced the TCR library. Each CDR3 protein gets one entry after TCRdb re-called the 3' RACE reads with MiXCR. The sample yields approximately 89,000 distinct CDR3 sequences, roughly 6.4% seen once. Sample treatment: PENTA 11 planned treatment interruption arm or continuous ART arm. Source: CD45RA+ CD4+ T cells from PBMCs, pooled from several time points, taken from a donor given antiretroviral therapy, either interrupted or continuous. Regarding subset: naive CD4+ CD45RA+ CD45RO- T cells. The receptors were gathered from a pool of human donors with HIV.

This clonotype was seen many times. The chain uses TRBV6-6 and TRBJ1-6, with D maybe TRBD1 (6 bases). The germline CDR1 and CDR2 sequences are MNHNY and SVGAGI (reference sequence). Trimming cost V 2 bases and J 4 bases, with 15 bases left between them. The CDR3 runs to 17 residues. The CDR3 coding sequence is TGTGCCAGCAGTTACCTTAACAGGGTGTCATATAATTCACCCCTCCACTTT. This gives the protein CASSYLNRVSYNSPLHF.

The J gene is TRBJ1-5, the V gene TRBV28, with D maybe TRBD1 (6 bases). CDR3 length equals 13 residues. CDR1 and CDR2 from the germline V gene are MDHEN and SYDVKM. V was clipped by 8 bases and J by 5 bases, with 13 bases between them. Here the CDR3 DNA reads TGTGCCAGCGGGGGACACCCTGATCAGCCCCAGCATTTT. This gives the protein CASGGHPDQPQHF.

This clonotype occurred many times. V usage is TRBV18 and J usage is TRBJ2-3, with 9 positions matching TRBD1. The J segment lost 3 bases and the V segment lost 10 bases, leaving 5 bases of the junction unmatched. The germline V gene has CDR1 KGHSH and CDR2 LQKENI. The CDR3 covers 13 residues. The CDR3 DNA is TGTGCCACCACGGACAGGGGTACAGATACGCAGTATTTT. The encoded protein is CATTDRGTDTQYF.

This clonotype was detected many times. For the CDR3, the DNA is TGTGCCAGTAGTATAGTGGCCAGGGACACAGATACGCAGTATTTT. This codes for CASSIVARDTDTQYF. The chain recombines TRBV19 with TRBJ2-3; tentative D call: TRBD1 (5 bases). The length of the CDR3 is 15 residues. Trimming removed 1 base at V and 2 bases at J, with 10 bases between. Germline loops: CDR1 LNHDA, CDR2 SQIVND (reference sequence).

The CDR3 protein is CASSSTGGSTDTQYF. The CDR3 region has the DNA TGTGCCAGCAGTTCTACAGGGGGATCCACAGATACGCAGTATTTT. V and J are TRBV7-1 and TRBJ2-3; 8 bases are a match to TRBD1. TRBV7-1 is an ORF for which the function is uncertain. The CDR3 is 15 amino acids. V was clipped by 6 bases and J by 2 bases; unmatched bases: 7.

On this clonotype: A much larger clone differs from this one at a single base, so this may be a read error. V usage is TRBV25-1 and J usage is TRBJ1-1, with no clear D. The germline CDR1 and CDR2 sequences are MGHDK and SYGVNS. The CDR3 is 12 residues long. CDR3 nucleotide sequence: TGTGCCAGCAGTAATGAGGCGTTTGAAGCCTTCTTT. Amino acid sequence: CASSNEAFEAFF. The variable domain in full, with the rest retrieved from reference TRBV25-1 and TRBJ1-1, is EADIYQTPRYLVIGTGKKITLECSQTMGHDKMYWYQQDPGMELHLIHYSYGVNSTEKGDLSSESTVSRIRTEHFPLTLESARPSHTSQYLCASSNEAFEAFFGQGTRLTVV.

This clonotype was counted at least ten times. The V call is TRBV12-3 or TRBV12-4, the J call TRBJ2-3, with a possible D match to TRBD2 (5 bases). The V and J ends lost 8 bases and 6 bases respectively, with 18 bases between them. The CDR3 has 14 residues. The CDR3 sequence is CASHVAGVADTQYF. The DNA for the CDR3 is TGTGCCAGCCACGTCGCCGGGGTCGCGGATACGCAGTATTTT.

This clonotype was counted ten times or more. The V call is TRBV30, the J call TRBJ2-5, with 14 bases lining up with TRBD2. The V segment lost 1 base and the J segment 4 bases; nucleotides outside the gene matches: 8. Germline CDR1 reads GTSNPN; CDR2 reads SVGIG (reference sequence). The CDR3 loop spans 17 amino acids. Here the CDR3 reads CAWSAGLAGVLAETQYF. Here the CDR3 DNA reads TGTGCCTGGAGTGCGGGACTAGCGGGAGTGTTGGCAGAGACCCAGTACTTC.

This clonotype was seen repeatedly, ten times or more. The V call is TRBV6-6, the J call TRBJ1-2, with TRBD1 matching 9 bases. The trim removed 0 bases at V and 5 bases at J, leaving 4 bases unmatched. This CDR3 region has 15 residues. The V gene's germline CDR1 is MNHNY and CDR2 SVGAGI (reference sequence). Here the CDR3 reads CASSYSGTGMYGYTF. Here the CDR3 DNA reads TGTGCCAGCAGTTACTCCGGGACAGGGATGTATGGCTACACCTTC.